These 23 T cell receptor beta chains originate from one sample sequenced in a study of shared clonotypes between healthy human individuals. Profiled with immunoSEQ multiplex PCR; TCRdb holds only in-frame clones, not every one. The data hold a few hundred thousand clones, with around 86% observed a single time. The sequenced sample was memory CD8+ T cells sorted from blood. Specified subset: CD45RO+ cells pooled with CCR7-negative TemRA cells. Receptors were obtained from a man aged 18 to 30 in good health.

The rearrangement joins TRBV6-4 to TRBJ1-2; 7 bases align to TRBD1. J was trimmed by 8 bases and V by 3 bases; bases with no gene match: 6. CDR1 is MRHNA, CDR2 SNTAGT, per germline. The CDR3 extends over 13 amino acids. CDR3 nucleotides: TGTGCCAGCAGTGATAGACAGGGCGGGGGCTACACCTTC. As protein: CASSDRQGGGYTF.

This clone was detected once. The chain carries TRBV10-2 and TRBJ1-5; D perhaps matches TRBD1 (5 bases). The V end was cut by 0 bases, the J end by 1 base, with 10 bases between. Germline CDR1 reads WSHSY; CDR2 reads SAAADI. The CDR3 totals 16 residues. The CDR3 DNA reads TGCGCCAGCAGTGAGTCCCGGGGGAGAAGCAATCAGCCCCAGCATTTT. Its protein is CASSESRGRSNQPQHF.

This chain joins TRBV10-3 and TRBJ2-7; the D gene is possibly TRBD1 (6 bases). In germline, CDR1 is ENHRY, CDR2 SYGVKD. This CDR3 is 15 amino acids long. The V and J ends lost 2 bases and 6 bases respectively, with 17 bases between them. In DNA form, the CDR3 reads TGTGCCATCAGTGAGCCCACCATAGGGGGTTTCGAGCAGTACTTC. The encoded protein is CAISEPTIGGFEQYF.

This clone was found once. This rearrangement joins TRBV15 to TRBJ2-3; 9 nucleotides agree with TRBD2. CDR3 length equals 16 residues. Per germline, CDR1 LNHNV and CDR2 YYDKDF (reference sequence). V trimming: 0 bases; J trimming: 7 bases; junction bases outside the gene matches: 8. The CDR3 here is CATSRDQTSGLNTQYF. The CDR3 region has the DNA TGTGCCACCAGCAGAGATCAAACTAGCGGGCTAAATACGCAGTATTTT.

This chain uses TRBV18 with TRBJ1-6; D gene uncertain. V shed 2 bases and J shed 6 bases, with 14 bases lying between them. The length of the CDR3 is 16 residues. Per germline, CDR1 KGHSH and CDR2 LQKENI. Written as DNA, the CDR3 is TGTGCCAGCTCACCAAAAAGGGTCGAGAGTAATTCACCCCTCCACTTT. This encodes CASSPKRVESNSPLHF.

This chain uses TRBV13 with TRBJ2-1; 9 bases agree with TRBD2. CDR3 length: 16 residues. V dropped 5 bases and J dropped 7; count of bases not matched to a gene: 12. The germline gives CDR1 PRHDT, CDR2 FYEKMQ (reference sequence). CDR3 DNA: TGTGCCAGCAGCCTGGGGGCGGGAGGGTACTCAAATGAGCAGTTCTTC. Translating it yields CASSLGAGGYSNEQFF. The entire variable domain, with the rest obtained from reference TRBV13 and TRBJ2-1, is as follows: AAGVIQSPRHLIKEKRETATLKCYPIPRHDTVYWYQQGPGQDPQFLISFYEKMQSDKGSIPDRFSAQQFSDYHSELNMSSLELGDSALYFCASSLGAGGYSNEQFFGPGTRLTVL.

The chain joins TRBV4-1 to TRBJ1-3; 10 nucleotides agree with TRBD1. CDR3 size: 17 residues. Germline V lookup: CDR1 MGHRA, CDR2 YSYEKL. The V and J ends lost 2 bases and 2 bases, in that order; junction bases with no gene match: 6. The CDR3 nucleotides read TGCGCCAGCAGCCAAACAGCCGGGACAGGGGCTGGAAACACCATATATTTT. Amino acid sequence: CASSQTAGTGAGNTIYF.

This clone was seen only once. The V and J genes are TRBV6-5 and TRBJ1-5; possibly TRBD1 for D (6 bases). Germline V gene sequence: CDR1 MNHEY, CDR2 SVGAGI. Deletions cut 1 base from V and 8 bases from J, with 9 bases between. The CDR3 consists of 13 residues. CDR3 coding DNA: TGTGCCAGCAGTTACTTAGGGGGAGAGCCCCAGCATTTT. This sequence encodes CASSYLGGEPQHF.

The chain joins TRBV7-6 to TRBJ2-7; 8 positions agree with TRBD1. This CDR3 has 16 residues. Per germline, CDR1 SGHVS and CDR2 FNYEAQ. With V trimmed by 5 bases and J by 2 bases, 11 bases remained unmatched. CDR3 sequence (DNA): TGTGCCAGCAGCCCGACAGGGGAAGACGGCGCCTACGAGCAGTACTTC. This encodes CASSPTGEDGAYEQYF.

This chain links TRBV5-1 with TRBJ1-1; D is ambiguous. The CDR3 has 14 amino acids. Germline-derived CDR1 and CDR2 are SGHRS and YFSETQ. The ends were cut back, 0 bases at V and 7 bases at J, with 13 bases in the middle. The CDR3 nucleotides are TGCGCCAGCAGCTTGGAATTCGCAGGTGTTGAAGCTTTCTTT. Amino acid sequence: CASSLEFAGVEAFF.

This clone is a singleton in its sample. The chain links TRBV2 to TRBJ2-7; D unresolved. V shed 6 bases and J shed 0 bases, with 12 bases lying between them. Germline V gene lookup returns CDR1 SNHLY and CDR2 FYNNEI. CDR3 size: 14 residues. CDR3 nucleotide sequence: TGTGCCAGCAGACCCGACACGAGCTCCTACGAGCAGTACTTC. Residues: CASRPDTSSYEQYF.

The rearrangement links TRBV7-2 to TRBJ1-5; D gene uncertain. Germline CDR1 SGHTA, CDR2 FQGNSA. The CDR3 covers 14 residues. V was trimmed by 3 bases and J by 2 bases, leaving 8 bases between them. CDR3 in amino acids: CASSLVGRNQPQHF. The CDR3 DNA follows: TGTGCCAGCAGCTTGGTCGGGCGCAATCAGCCCCAGCATTTT.

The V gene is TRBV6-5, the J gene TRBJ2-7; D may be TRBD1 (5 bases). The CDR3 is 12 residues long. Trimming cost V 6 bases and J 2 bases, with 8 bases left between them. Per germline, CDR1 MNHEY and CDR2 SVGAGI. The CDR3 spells CASRDMAYEQYF. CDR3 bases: TGTGCCAGCAGGGACATGGCCTACGAGCAGTACTTC.

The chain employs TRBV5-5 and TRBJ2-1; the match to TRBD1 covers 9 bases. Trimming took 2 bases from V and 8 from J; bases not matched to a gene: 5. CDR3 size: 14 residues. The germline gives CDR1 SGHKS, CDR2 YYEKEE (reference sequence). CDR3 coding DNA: TGTGCCAGCAGCTTTTATACAGGGGGCGATGAGCAGTTCTTC. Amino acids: CASSFYTGGDEQFF. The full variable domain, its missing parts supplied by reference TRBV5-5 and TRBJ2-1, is DAGVTQSPTHLIKTRGQQVTLRCSPISGHKSVSWYQQVLGQGPQFIFQYYEKEERGRGNFPDRFSARQFPNYSSELNVNALLLGDSALYLCASSFYTGGDEQFFGPGTRLTVL.

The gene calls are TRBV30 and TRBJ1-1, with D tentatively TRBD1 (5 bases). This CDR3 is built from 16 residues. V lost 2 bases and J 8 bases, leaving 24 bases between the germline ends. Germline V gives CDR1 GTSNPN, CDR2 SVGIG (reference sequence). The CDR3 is CAWSSHVGTISVEAFF. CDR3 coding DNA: TGTGCCTGGAGTTCACACGTCGGGACGATTTCAGTCGAAGCTTTCTTT.

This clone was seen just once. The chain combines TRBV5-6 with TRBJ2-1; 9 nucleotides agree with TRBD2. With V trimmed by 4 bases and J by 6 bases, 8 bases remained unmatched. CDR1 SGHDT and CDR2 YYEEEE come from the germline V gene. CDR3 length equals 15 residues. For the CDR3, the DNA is TGTGCCAGCAGCCGTATAGCGGGAGCCTCCAATGAGCAGTTCTTC. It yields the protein CASSRIAGASNEQFF. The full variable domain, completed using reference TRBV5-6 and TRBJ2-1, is DAGVTQSPTHLIKTRGQQVTLRCSPKSGHDTVSWYQQALGQGPQFIFQYYEEEERQRGNFPDRFSGHQFPNYSSELNVNALLLGDSALYLCASSRIAGASNEQFFGPGTRLTVL.

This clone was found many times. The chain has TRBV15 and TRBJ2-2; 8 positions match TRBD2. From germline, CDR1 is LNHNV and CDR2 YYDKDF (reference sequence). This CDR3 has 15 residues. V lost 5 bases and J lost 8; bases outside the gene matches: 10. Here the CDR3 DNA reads TGTGCCACCAGCCCACTCGGGCTAGCGGGTGGGGAGCTGTTTTTT. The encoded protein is CATSPLGLAGGELFF.

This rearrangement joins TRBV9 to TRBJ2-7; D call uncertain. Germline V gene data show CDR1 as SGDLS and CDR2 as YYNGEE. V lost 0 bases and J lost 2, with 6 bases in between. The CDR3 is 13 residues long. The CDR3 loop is CASSVGAAYEQYF. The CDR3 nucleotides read TGTGCCAGCAGCGTAGGGGCGGCCTACGAGCAGTACTTC.

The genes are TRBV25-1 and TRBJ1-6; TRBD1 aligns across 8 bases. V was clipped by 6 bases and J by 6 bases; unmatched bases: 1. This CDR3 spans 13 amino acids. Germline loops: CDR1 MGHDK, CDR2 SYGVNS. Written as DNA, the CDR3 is TGTGCCAGCAGACAGGGGGGTAATTCACCCCTCCACTTT. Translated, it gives CASRQGGNSPLHF.

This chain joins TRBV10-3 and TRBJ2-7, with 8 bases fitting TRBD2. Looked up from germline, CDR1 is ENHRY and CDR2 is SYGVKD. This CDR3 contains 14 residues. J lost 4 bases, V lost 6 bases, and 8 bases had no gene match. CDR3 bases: TGTGCCATCAGGGGAGCGGGAGTCGAGTACGAGCAGTACTTC. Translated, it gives CAIRGAGVEYEQYF.

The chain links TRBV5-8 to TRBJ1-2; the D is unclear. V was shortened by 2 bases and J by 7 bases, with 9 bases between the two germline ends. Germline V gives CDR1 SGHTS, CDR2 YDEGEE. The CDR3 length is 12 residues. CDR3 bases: TGTGCCAGCAGCTTTAACGGAGGTGGCTACACCTTC. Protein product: CASSFNGGGYTF.

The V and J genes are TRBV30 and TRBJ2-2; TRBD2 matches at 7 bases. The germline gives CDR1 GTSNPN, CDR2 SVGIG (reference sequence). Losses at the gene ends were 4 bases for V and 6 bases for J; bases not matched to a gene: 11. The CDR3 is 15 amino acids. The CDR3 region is CAWKEVAGVSGELFF. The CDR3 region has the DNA TGTGCCTGGAAGGAGGTGGCGGGGGTTTCCGGGGAGCTGTTTTTT.

CDR3 DNA: TGTGCCAGCAGTTCCCATTTCTCCTACGAGCAGTACTTC. Translating it yields CASSSHFSYEQYF. The chain combines TRBV28 with TRBJ2-7; D is undetermined. This CDR3 has 13 amino acids. V lost 4 bases, J lost 0 bases, and 7 bases lay in between. CDR1 is MDHEN and CDR2 is SYDVKM in the germline V gene.